The rows below give T cell receptor beta chains drawn from one sample of a study of CD8 T cells in Susac syndrome. A single record per CDR3 protein comes from TCRdb applying MiXCR to the immunoSEQ multiplex PCR reads. Here the sample spans approximately 190,000 distinct CDR3 sequences, about 95% being singletons. The sequencing input was CD8+ T cells from PBMCs. The receptors were sampled from a human donor with Susac syndrome. Each CDR3 is given with its conserved first and last residue. D genes are given only for firm matches. Clone size is shown for a subset of rows, as once, few, many or a class of expanded clone.

NA | NA | TRBJ2-1 | TRBV27 | TGTGCCAGCAGTTCCGGACTGGGGAGTGAGCAGTTCTTC | CASSSGLGSEQFF
NA | TRBD2 | TRBJ2-1 | TRBV18 | TGTGCCAGCTCACCCACTAGCGGACTAGGTTACAATGAGCAGTTCTTC | CASSPTSGLGYNEQFF
NA | NA | TRBJ1-2 | TRBV13 | TGTGCCAGCAGCTTAGTTGTCTTCGAAGAAACCTATGGCTACACCTTC | CASSLVVFEETYGYTF
NA | TRBD1 | TRBJ2-1 | TRBV7-8 | TGTGCCAGCAGCGGCCGGACAGGTGGAGTCGAGCAGTTCTTC | CASSGRTGGVEQFF
NA | TRBD2 | TRBJ2-7 | TRBV9 | TGTGCCAGCAGCGTAACTAGCGGATCCTACGAGCAGTACTTC | CASSVTSGSYEQYF
NA | NA | TRBJ2-5 | TRBV6-6 | TGTGCCAGCTCCCCTAGATCCTGGGAGACCCAGTACTTC | CASSPRSWETQYF
NA | TRBD1 | TRBJ1-1 | TRBV20-1 | TGCAGTGCTAGAGATCCAGTAGGGACAGGGATTGAAGCTTTCTTT | CSARDPVGTGIEAFF
NA | TRBD2 | TRBJ2-5 | TRBV4-2 | TGTGCCAGCAGCCAAGGGGCTAGCGGGGGGGGACAGTACTTC | CASSQGASGGGQYF
NA | NA | TRBJ1-2 | TRBV3-1 | TGTGCCAGCGGCCACCGACAAGGAGGAACCTATGGCTACACCTTC | CASGHRQGGTYGYTF
once | TRBD2 | TRBJ2-1 | TRBV9 | TGTGCCAGCAGCGCCCGACTAGCGGGGGGCTCCTACAATGAGCAGTTCTTC | CASSARLAGGSYNEQFF
NA | NA | TRBJ2-3 | TRBV9 | TGTGCCAGCAGCGAGGAGGGGGTTAGCACAGATACGCAGTATTTT | CASSEEGVSTDTQYF
NA | NA | TRBJ2-1 | TRBV2 | TGTGCCAGCAGTGAAGCGCTTTTGTACAATGAGCAGTTCTTC | CASSEALLYNEQFF
NA | NA | TRBJ2-1 | TRBV12-5 | TGTGCTAGTGGTTCATCTCAGGGTGCAAATGAGCAGTTCTTC | CASGSSQGANEQFF
NA | NA | TRBJ1-1 | TRBV29-1 | TGCAGCGTTGAAGACCTATGGACAGTCGCTCTAGAGGCTTTCTTT | CSVEDLWTVALEAFF
few | NA | TRBJ1-1 | TRBV28 | TGTGCCAGCAGTTTAGGACGGACGAACACTGAAGCTTTCTTT | CASSLGRTNTEAFF
NA | NA | TRBJ2-5 | TRBV30 | TGTGCCTGGAGTGTAGCAAGGGGCGAAGAGACCCAGTACTTC | CAWSVARGEETQYF
NA | NA | TRBJ1-5 | TRBV24-1 | TGTGCCACCAGTGATTTCAGGTCAGGGGCGCATCAGCCCCAGCATTTT | CATSDFRSGAHQPQHF
NA | TRBD1 | TRBJ1-1 | TRBV15 | TGTGCCACCAGCAGTTACGGGACAGGGGCCACTGAAGCTTTCTTT | CATSSYGTGATEAFF
NA | NA | TRBJ1-4 | TRBV7-9 | TGTGCCAGCAGCGCCCTCACAGTGCTCAGTAATGAAAAACTGTTTTTT | CASSALTVLSNEKLFF
NA | TRBD2 | TRBJ2-7 | TRBV5-4 | TGTGCCAGCAGCCCCGGCGAGCGGGGGTCCTACGAGCAGTACTTC | CASSPGERGSYEQYF
NA | TRBD1 | TRBJ1-2 | TRBV20-1 | TGCAGTGCTTGGTCCGGGACAGGCGCTAACTATGGCTACACCTTC | CSAWSGTGANYGYTF
NA | TRBD2 | TRBJ2-7 | TRBV28 | TGTGCCAGCAGCCAGGGACTAGCGGAAACCTACGAGCAGTACTTC | CASSQGLAETYEQYF
NA | NA | TRBJ1-2 | TRBV4-2 | TGTGCCAGCAGCCAAGACCCGGGCTATGGCTACACCTTC | CASSQDPGYGYTF
once | NA | TRBJ1-1 | TRBV25-1 | TGTGCCAGCAGTGGGAAAGGGGCAGCTTTCTTT | CASSGKGAAFF
NA | NA | TRBJ2-1 | TRBV7-8 | TGTGCCAGCCGGAAAGGGGGAATCACCTACAATGAGCAGTTCTTC | CASRKGGITYNEQFF
few | TRBD2 | TRBJ2-1 | TRBV7-7 | TGTGCTAGCAGCAGTAGCGGGAGGGGCAATGAGCAGTTCTTC | CASSSSGRGNEQFF
NA | TRBD2 | TRBJ2-5 | TRBV27 | TGTGCCAGCAGTTTATGGGGTGCGGGGGATACCCAAGAGACCCAGTACTTC | CASSLWGAGDTQETQYF
NA | NA | TRBJ2-6 | TRBV3-1 | TGTGCCAGCAGCCAAGCCAGTCAGGCTGGGGCCAACGTCCTGACTTTC | CASSQASQAGANVLTF
NA | TRBD1 | TRBJ2-1 | TRBV5-1 | TGCGCCAGCAGCTTGGCCGGGACAGGGGGAGATGAGCAGTTCTTC | CASSLAGTGGDEQFF
NA | NA | TRBJ2-2 | TRBV29-1 | TGCAGCGTTGTTAGCGCATCTAGCGAAGGCACCGGGGAGCTGTTTTTT | CSVVSASSEGTGELFF
NA | NA | TRBJ1-2 | TRBV6-5 | TGTGCCAGCAGTTACTCAGGGTTCTATGGCTACACCTTC | CASSYSGFYGYTF
NA | NA | TRBJ1-5 | TRBV6-2/TRBV6-3 | TGTGCCAGCAGTTACGGCAATAGCAATCAGCCCCAGCATTTT | CASSYGNSNQPQHF
NA | NA | TRBJ1-1 | TRBV14 | TGTGCCAGCAGCCAAGGTGGCGGTTGGGGCACTGAAGCTTTCTTT | CASSQGGGWGTEAFF
NA | NA | TRBJ1-2 | TRBV9 | TGTGCCAGCAGCGCGGCCGACATCGGCTACACCTTC | CASSAADIGYTF
NA | NA | TRBJ2-2 | TRBV7-9 | TGTGCCAGCAGCTTAGCTTTGGACGGATTGAACACCGGGGAGCTGTTTTTT | CASSLALDGLNTGELFF
NA | TRBD2 | TRBJ2-1 | TRBV2 | TGTGCCAGCAGTGGGCTAGCGGGGGACAATGAGCAGTTCTTC | CASSGLAGDNEQFF
NA | NA | TRBJ2-3 | TRBV27 | TGTGCCAGCTCCATTTTGGGGGAAACGGCCACAGATACGCAGTATTTT | CASSILGETATDTQYF
NA | NA | TRBJ1-2 | TRBV5-1 | TGCGCCAGCAGCCCGACAGCTAACTATGGCTACACCTTC | CASSPTANYGYTF
NA | NA | TRBJ2-5 | TRBV5-1 | TGCGCCAGCAGCTTGGATGGAGGGTTCCGGGAGACCCAGTACTTC | CASSLDGGFRETQYF
NA | TRBD1 | TRBJ2-5 | TRBV5-1 | TGCGCCAGCAGCTTGGAGGGACAGGGCGAAAAGACCCAGTACTTC | CASSLEGQGEKTQYF
NA | NA | TRBJ2-1 | TRBV27 | TGTGCCAGCTCCACCGGACTCCACTCCTACAATGAGCAGTTCTTC | CASSTGLHSYNEQFF
NA | NA | TRBJ2-4 | TRBV20-1 | TGCAGTGCTAGAGATAACAGGGTTTTGGGCCCATACGCCAAAAACATTCAGTACTTC | CSARDNRVLGPYAKNIQYF
NA | TRBD2 | TRBJ2-1 | TRBV19 | TGTGCCAGCACCCCTAGCGGGAACAACAATGAGCAGTTCTTC | CASTPSGNNNEQFF
once | NA | TRBJ2-1 | TRBV20-1 | TGCAGTGCTAGAGTCCGTGGGGTGAGGGGCAATGAGCAGTTCTTC | CSARVRGVRGNEQFF
NA | TRBD1 | TRBJ2-2 | TRBV5-6 | TGTGCCAGCAGTGCCGGGACAGGATACACCGGGGAGCTGTTTTTT | CASSAGTGYTGELFF
NA | NA | TRBJ2-5 | TRBV28 | TGTGCCAGCAGTTTCGGGACAAGGACCCAAGAGACCCAGTACTTC | CASSFGTRTQETQYF
NA | TRBD2 | TRBJ2-3 | TRBV9 | TGTGCCAGCAGCGTAGCTCTGCCTAGCGGGGTGATCTTTGGTACGCAGTATTTT | CASSVALPSGVIFGTQYF
NA | TRBD2 | TRBJ2-7 | TRBV11-2 | TGTGCCAGCAGCTTTGGACTAGCGGGAGGTTACGAGCAGTACTTC | CASSFGLAGGYEQYF
NA | TRBD1 | TRBJ2-7 | TRBV14 | TGTGCCAGCAGCCAAGGGACAGGGTTACCCTACGAGCAGTACTTC | CASSQGTGLPYEQYF
NA | TRBD1 | TRBJ1-1 | TRBV20-1 | TGCGGAAGGTACAGGGGCGACACTGAAGCTTTCTTT | CGRYRGDTEAFF
NA | NA | TRBJ2-7 | TRBV29-1 | TGCAGCGTCTCGGGACCGCGATACGAGCAGTACTTC | CSVSGPRYEQYF
NA | TRBD1 | TRBJ2-7 | TRBV4-1 | TGCGCCAGCAGCCAACCCGGGACAGGGCGCTCCTACGAGCAGTACTTC | CASSQPGTGRSYEQYF
NA | NA | TRBJ1-1 | TRBV9 | TGTGCCAGCAGCGTATATCACGAGAACACTGAAGCTTTCTTT | CASSVYHENTEAFF